The 27 T cell receptor beta chains listed next were all sequenced from one sample in a study of cytomegalovirus exposure and HLA in healthy donors. Generated by immunoSEQ multiplex PCR, the TCRdb table keeps only in-frame clones and is missing some. The top ten hold over 3% of the sample, which has 110,000 or so clones, roughly 86% seen once. The specimen was PBMCs. These receptors were obtained from a woman between 18 and 29 years old in good health and CMV-seropositive.

This rearrangement joins TRBV19 to TRBJ2-1; 9 nucleotides agree with TRBD1. There are 16 residues in the CDR3. Germline CDR1 LNHDA, CDR2 SQIVND (reference sequence). V was pared by 2 bases and J by 6 bases, with 8 bases of the junction left unmatched. The CDR3 sequence: CASSIWGQGDPNEQFF. In DNA, the CDR3 is TGTGCCAGTAGTATATGGGGACAGGGTGATCCCAATGAGCAGTTCTTC.

This chain joins TRBV7-2 and TRBJ1-3; 7 bases line up with TRBD1. The germline gives CDR1 SGHTA, CDR2 FQGNSA. The junction had 6 bases not matched to a gene; V was cut back by 2 bases and J by 2 bases. The CDR3 spans 16 residues. The CDR3, as DNA: TGTGCCAGCAGCTTACGATACAGGGGAGCTGGAAACACCATATATTTT. Residues: CASSLRYRGAGNTIYF.

The CDR3 spells CASSPPGGTYNEQFF. CDR3 DNA: TGTGCCAGCAGCCCACCGGGAGGTACCTACAATGAGCAGTTCTTC. The genes are TRBV9 and TRBJ2-1; 7 nucleotides match TRBD2. Germline V gene lookup returns CDR1 SGDLS and CDR2 YYNGEE. The CDR3 sequence is 15 residues long. V lost 4 bases to trimming and J lost 2 bases; unmatched junction nucleotides: 6.

This sequence joins TRBV10-1 and TRBJ2-1, with D maybe TRBD2 (6 bases). V gave up 6 bases and J gave up 12 bases, with 18 bases separating them. Germline V gene lookup returns CDR1 WNHNN and CDR2 SYGVQD (reference sequence). CDR3 length equals 13 residues. The CDR3 bases are TGCGCCAGCAGGCAGACGGGAGAGAGTCCGCAGTTCTTC. Translated: CASRQTGESPQFF.

The chain has TRBV9 and TRBJ2-5, with a tentative D call TRBD2 (5 bases). This CDR3 region has 11 residues. Germline V gives CDR1 SGDLS, CDR2 YYNGEE. The V end lost 3 bases, the J end lost 5 bases, and 5 bases lay between the germline ends. CDR3 region: CASSGGETQYF. DNA of the CDR3: TGTGCCAGCAGCGGAGGGGAGACCCAGTACTTC.

This clone was detected only a few times. The rearrangement links TRBV9 to TRBJ2-5, with D tentatively TRBD2 (5 bases). This CDR3 region has 14 residues. Trimming removed 0 bases from V and 5 bases from J, with 11 bases in between. Looked up from germline, CDR1 is SGDLS and CDR2 is YYNGEE. Here the CDR3 DNA reads TGTGCCAGCAGCGTAGCCTCAGGAGGTGAGACCCAGTACTTC. Its protein product is CASSVASGGETQYF.

The chain is built from TRBV12-5 and TRBJ2-5; D possibly corresponds to TRBD2 (6 bases). The CDR3 has 14 residues. From germline, CDR1 is LGHNT and CDR2 FRNRAP. V dropped 1 base and J dropped 4 bases, with 10 bases sitting between them. CDR3 DNA: TGTGCTAGTGGTTTGGGAAGGGAGGCAGAGACCCAGTACTTC. Amino acids: CASGLGREAETQYF.

This clone was observed once. This chain links TRBV19 with TRBJ1-1, with 7 bases matching TRBD1. In germline, CDR1 is LNHDA, CDR2 SQIVND (reference sequence). This CDR3 region has 13 residues. V dropped 5 bases and J dropped 7; count of bases not matched to a gene: 7. CDR3 in DNA: TGTGCCAGTAGTGTGAGGGACAGCAGTGAAGCTTTCTTT. Its translation: CASSVRDSSEAFF.

The chain carries TRBV5-1 and TRBJ2-3, with 7 bases that match TRBD2. From germline, CDR1 is SGHRS and CDR2 YFSETQ. This CDR3 spans 13 amino acids. The V segment lost 7 bases and the J segment 0 bases; nucleotides outside the gene matches: 2. CDR3 bases: TGCGCCAGCCGTAGCGGGAGCACAGATACGCAGTATTTT. This translates into CASRSGSTDTQYF.

V is TRBV2 and J is TRBJ2-2; 8 bases map to TRBD1. The germline gives CDR1 SNHLY, CDR2 FYNNEI. This CDR3 contains 15 residues. The J segment lost 3 bases and the V segment lost 6 bases, leaving 6 bases of the junction unmatched. The CDR3: CASRKQGVDTGELFF. DNA of the CDR3: TGTGCCAGCAGAAAACAGGGGGTCGACACCGGGGAGCTGTTTTTT.

The chain employs TRBV19 and TRBJ2-2, with 8 positions matching TRBD2. Germline loops: CDR1 LNHDA, CDR2 SQIVND (reference sequence). The CDR3 length is 15 residues. V dropped 7 bases and J dropped 5; count of bases not matched to a gene: 9. CDR3 DNA sequence: TGTGCCAGTACCCCTGGACTAGCTGGGACCGGGGAGCTGTTTTTT. It translates to CASTPGLAGTGELFF.

The chain links TRBV5-1 to TRBJ1-1; D gene unclear. With 0 bases removed from V and 5 bases from J, the gap between germline ends came to 11 bases. Germline values: CDR1 SGHRS, CDR2 YFSETQ. The CDR3 loop spans 14 amino acids. The CDR3 region is CASSLGSSGTEAFF. The CDR3 DNA follows: TGCGCCAGCAGCTTGGGGTCCTCAGGAACTGAAGCTTTCTTT. The full variable domain, with the rest looked up from reference TRBV5-1 and TRBJ1-1, is KAGVTQTPRYLIKTRGQQVTLSCSPISGHRSVSWYQQTPGQGLQFLFEYFSETQRNKGNFPGRFSGRQFSNSRSEMNVSTLELGDSALYLCASSLGSSGTEAFFGQGTRLTVV.

V is TRBV6-5 and J is TRBJ1-2; perhaps TRBD1 as D (6 bases). In germline, CDR1 is MNHEY, CDR2 SVGAGI. This CDR3 spans 15 amino acids. The germline V and J ends were trimmed by 7 bases and 5 bases, with 20 bases remaining between them. In DNA, the CDR3 is TGTGCCAGCACCAAAATTCTACAGGGAACATATGGCTACACCTTC. Translating it yields CASTKILQGTYGYTF.

This chain connects TRBV7-6 to TRBJ1-2; TRBD1 matches 8 bases. The CDR3 consists of 15 residues. From germline, CDR1 is SGHVS and CDR2 FNYEAQ. Trimming cost V 1 base and J 7 bases; bases outside gene matches: 8. CDR3 nucleotides: TGTGCCAGCAGCTTAGAGGCAGGGGGCGCTTTTGGCTACACCTTC. This encodes CASSLEAGGAFGYTF.

This clone was counted a few times. The junction differs from germline at one of its ends, possibly a read error. The chain uses TRBV5-6 and TRBJ2-1, with 9 bases that match TRBD1. Germline V gene data show CDR1 as SGHDT and CDR2 as YYEEEE. CDR3 size: 14 residues. CDR3 sequence: CASSWGQGEDEQFF. CDR3 nucleotide sequence: TGTGCAAGCAGTTGGGGACAGGGAGAGGATGAGCAGTTCTTC.

The chain carries TRBV2 and TRBJ1-1; 8 bases fit TRBD1. The J segment lost 1 base and the V segment lost 7 bases, leaving 5 bases of the junction unmatched. Germline-derived CDR1 and CDR2 are SNHLY and FYNNEI. The CDR3 covers 14 residues. As DNA, the CDR3 is TGTGCCAGCACTATGACAGGGGCGAACACTGAAGCTTTCTTT. It encodes CASTMTGANTEAFF.

The V call is TRBV7-6, the J call TRBJ2-3; 9 positions agree with TRBD2. The CDR3 is 16 amino acids. CDR1 is SGHVS, CDR2 FNYEAQ, per germline. V dropped 5 bases and J dropped 0; count of bases not matched to a gene: 6. Here the CDR3 reads CASSILAGFSTDTQYF. CDR3 bases: TGTGCCAGCAGCATCCTAGCGGGGTTTAGCACAGATACGCAGTATTTT. Variable domain in full (rest from reference TRBV7-6 and TRBJ2-3): GAGVSQSPRYKVTKRGQDVALRCDPISGHVSLYWYRQALGQGPEFLTYFNYEAQQDKSGLPNDRFSAERPEGSISTLTIQRTEQRDSAMYRCASSILAGFSTDTQYFGPGTRLTVL.

The chain is built from TRBV30 and TRBJ2-7; D call uncertain. This CDR3 has 12 amino acids. V was cut by 2 bases and J by 6 bases, with 11 bases left in between. Per germline, CDR1 GTSNPN and CDR2 SVGIG (reference sequence). The CDR3 nucleotides are TGTGCCTGGAGTAGCGACGTTCGCGAGCAGTACTTC. It encodes CAWSSDVREQYF.

In this sample, this clone turned up once. The chain recombines TRBV6-5 with TRBJ1-1; TRBD1 might be the D (6 bases). Looked up from germline, CDR1 is MNHEY and CDR2 is SVGAGI. Trimming cost V 5 bases and J 7 bases, with 17 bases left between them. The length of the CDR3 is 14 residues. This CDR3 is CASSKYYGQYEAFF. The CDR3 DNA reads as TGTGCCAGCAGTAAGTACTACGGACAGTATGAAGCTTTCTTT.

V is TRBV6-9 and J is TRBJ1-1; 7 positions match TRBD1. The CDR3 is 15 amino acids. The junction had 9 bases not matched to a gene; V was cut back by 7 bases and J by 1 base. Germline V gene data show CDR1 as MNHGY and CDR2 as SVAAGI. The CDR3 sequence is CASTQQAGGNTEAFF. Written as DNA, the CDR3 is TGTGCCAGCACCCAGCAGGCAGGGGGGAACACTGAAGCTTTCTTT.

The J gene is TRBJ1-4, the V gene TRBV28, with D maybe TRBD1 (6 bases). CDR3 length equals 15 residues. CDR1 and CDR2 (germline): MDHEN, SYDVKM. V was cut by 5 bases and J by 4 bases, with 14 bases left in between. CDR3 in amino acids: CASSILTGRNEKLFF. CDR3 bases: TGTGCCAGCAGTATATTGACAGGCCGTAATGAAAAACTGTTTTTT.

This chain links TRBV4-1 with TRBJ2-7, with D uncertain. Germline assignment: CDR1 MGHRA and CDR2 YSYEKL. This CDR3 has 15 residues. V lost 1 base and J lost 3, with 13 bases in between. CDR3 nucleotide sequence: TGCGCCAGCAGCCAAGGTCGCGACCGGAGCTACGAGCAGTACTTC. It codes for CASSQGRDRSYEQYF.

The chain carries TRBV28 and TRBJ1-2; 7 bases map to TRBD1. The V segment lost 5 bases and the J segment 4 bases; nucleotides outside the gene matches: 10. CDR3 length equals 15 residues. The germline V gene encodes CDR1 MDHEN and CDR2 SYDVKM. The CDR3 is CASSPGGQVFYGYTF. The CDR3 nucleotides are TGTGCCAGCAGTCCCGGAGGACAGGTTTTCTATGGCTACACCTTC.

This clone was observed once. The V call is TRBV5-5, the J call TRBJ1-3; no firm D call. V was clipped by 2 bases and J by 4 bases, with 13 bases between them. The CDR3 runs 15 residues. Germline CDR1 reads SGHKS; CDR2 reads YYEKEE (reference sequence). DNA of the CDR3: TGTGCCAGCAGCTTTACCGGGGAAGTGGGAAACACCATATATTTT. Amino acid sequence: CASSFTGEVGNTIYF.

This clone was found once. The rearrangement links TRBV15 to TRBJ2-1, with TRBD2 matching over 7 bases. Germline CDR1 LNHNV, CDR2 YYDKDF (reference sequence). With 9 bases clipped from V and 8 bases from J, the junction kept 10 bases outside the gene matches. CDR3 length equals 13 residues. DNA for the CDR3: TGTGCCACGGGAGGGCAAATTCTCGATGAGCAGTTCTTC. Encoded protein: CATGGQILDEQFF. The entire variable domain, with the rest obtained from reference TRBV15 and TRBJ2-1, is as follows: DAMVIQNPRYQVTQFGKPVTLSCSQTLNHNVMYWYQQKSSQAPKLLFHYYDKDFNNEADTPDNFQSRRPNTSFCFLDIRSPGLGDTAMYLCATGGQILDEQFFGPGTRLTVL.

The chain links TRBV25-1 to TRBJ1-2; D is unclear. CDR1 MGHDK and CDR2 SYGVNS come from the germline V gene. This CDR3 contains 14 residues. Between the trimmed V and J ends, which lost 3 bases and 0 bases, there was a span of 8 bases. CDR3 bases: TGTGCCAGCAGTGAGACACTAGCTAACTATGGCTACACCTTC. Encoded protein: CASSETLANYGYTF.

This chain joins TRBV7-2 and TRBJ2-1; D not certain. CDR1 is SGHTA and CDR2 is FQGNSA in the germline V gene. The ends were cut back, 1 base at V and 10 bases at J, with 14 bases in the middle. The CDR3 sequence is 14 residues long. This CDR3 is CASSLVLGGNEQFF. In DNA form, the CDR3 reads TGTGCCAGCAGCTTAGTTTTAGGCGGCAACGAGCAGTTCTTC.